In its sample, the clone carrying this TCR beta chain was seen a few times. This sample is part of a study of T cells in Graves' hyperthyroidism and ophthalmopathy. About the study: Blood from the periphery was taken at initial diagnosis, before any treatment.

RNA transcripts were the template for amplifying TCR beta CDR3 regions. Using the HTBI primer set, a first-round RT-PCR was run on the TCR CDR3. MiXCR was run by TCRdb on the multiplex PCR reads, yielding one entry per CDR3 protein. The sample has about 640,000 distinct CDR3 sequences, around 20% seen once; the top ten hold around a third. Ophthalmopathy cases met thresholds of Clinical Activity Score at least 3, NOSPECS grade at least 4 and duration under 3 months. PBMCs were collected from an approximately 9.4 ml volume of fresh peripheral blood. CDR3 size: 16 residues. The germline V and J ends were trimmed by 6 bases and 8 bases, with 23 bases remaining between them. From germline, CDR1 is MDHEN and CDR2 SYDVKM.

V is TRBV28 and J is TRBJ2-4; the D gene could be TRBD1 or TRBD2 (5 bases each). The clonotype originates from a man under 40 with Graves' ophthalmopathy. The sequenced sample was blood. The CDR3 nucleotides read TGTGCCAGCAGACCCCGACTATTTAGGGGAGCGGACATTCAGTACTTC. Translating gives CASRPRLFRGADIQYF. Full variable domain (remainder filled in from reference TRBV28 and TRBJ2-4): DVKVTQSSRYLVKRTGEKVFLECVQDMDHENMFWYRQDPGLGLRLIYFSYDVKMKEKGDIPEGYSVSREKKERFSLILESASTNQTSMYLCASRPRLFRGADIQYFGAGTRLSVL.